This record covers a single TCR beta chain. The V gene lost 6 bases and the J gene lost 4 bases, with 12 bases spanning the gap. This CDR3 comprises 13 residues. These data are taken from a study of blood T cell repertoires in COVID-19. Across the study: COVID-19 samples from acute and convalescent phases originated in the United States, Italy and Spain. The analysed material was cDNA or gDNA that came from T cells, B-cell-depleted T cells, or PBMCs.

In the study's own analysis: Amplification from reference gene primers served as the basis for estimated nucleated cell counts. Sequencing was performed with immunoSEQ multiplex PCR; in TCRdb, only in-frame clones are kept and a portion is missing. Clonal size and the V and J genes are those of that table, whereas D and trimming came from the DNA. The sample includes 150,000 to 190,000 clones, roughly 71% seen only once; the top ten take roughly 3.5%. This clonotype was sampled from a woman older than 75 with acute or convalescent COVID-19. This chain links TRBV12-3 or TRBV12-4 with TRBJ1-1; D perhaps matches TRBD1 (6 bases). Material for sequencing was peripheral blood. The CDR3 protein is CASRGGGGTEAFF. Here the CDR3 DNA reads TGTGCCAGCAGGGGGGGAGGGGGCACTGAAGCTTTCTTT.